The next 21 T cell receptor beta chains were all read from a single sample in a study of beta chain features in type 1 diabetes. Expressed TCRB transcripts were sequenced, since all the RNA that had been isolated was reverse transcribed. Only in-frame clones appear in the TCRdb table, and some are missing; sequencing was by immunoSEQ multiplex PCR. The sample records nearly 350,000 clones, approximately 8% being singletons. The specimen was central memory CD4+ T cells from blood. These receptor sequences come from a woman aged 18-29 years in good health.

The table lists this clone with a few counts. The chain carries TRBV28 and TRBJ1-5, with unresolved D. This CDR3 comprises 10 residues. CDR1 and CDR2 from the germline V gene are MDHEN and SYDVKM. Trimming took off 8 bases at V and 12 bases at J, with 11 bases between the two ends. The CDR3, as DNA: TGTGCCAGCGGACCGCGGGACCAGCATTTT. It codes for CASGPRDQHF.

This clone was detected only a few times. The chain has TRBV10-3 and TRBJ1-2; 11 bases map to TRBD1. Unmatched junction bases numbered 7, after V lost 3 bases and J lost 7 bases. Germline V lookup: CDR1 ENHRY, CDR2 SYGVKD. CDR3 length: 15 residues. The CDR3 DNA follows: TGTGCCATCAGTGATTGGACAGGGGGCGAAAGTGGCTACACCTTC. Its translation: CAISDWTGGESGYTF.

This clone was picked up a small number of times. CDR3 coding DNA: TGTGCCAGCAGCTTAAGCGGTAGCGGGACCTACAATGAGCAGTTCTTC. This gives the protein CASSLSGSGTYNEQFF. J is TRBJ2-1 and V is TRBV7-8, with 8 bases lining up with TRBD2. V was pared by 2 bases and J by 2 bases, with 5 bases of the junction left unmatched. Germline assignment: CDR1 SGHVS and CDR2 FQNEAQ. The CDR3 length is 16 residues.

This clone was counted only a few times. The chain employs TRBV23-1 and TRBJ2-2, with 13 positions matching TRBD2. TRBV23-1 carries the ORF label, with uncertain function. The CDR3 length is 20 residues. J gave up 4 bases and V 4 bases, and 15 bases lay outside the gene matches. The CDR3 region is CASSLPGTSGNTGCTGELFF. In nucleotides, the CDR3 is TGCGCCAGCAGTCTCCCCGGGACTAGCGGGAATACGGGCTGCACCGGGGAGCTGTTTTTT.

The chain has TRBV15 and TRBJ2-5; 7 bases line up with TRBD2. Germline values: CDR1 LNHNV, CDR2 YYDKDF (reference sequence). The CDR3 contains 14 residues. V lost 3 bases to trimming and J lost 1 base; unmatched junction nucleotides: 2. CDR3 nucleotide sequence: TGTGCCACCAGCAGGGGAGGGCCCCAAGAGACCCAGTACTTC. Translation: CATSRGGPQETQYF.

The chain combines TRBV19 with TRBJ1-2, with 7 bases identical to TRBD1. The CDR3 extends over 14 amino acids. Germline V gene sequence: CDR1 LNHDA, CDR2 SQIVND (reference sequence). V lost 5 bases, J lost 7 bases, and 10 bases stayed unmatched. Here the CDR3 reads CASSSLRQGSGYTF. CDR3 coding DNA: TGTGCCAGTAGTTCTCTACGACAGGGCAGTGGCTACACCTTC.

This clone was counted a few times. CDR3 sequence: CASSWREGYQQYF. The CDR3 DNA reads as TGTGCCAGCAGTTGGCGGGAGGGATACCAGCAGTACTTC. This chain connects TRBV27 to TRBJ2-7; the match to TRBD2 covers 9 bases. CDR1 is MNHEY, CDR2 SMNVEV, per germline (reference sequence). V shed 4 bases and J 8 bases; nucleotides not matched to a gene: 6. The CDR3 is 13 residues long.

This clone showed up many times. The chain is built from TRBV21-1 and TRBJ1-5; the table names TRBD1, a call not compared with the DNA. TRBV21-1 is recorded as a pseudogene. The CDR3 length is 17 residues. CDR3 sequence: CASSYPLGAPILQPQHF. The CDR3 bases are TGTGCCAGCAGCTACCCCCTTGGGGCCCCTATTCTTCAGCCCCAGCATTTT.

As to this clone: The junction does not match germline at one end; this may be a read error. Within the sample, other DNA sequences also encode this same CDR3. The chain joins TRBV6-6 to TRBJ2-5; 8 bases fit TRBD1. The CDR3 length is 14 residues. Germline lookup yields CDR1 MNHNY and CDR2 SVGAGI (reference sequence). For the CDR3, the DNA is TGTGCCAGCAGCTACTACAGGGGGCAAGAGACCCAGTACTTC. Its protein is CASSYYRGQETQYF.

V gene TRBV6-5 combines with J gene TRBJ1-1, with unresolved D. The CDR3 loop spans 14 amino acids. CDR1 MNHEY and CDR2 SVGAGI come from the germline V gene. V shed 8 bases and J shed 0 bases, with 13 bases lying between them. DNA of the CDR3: TGTGCCAGCGGGTTGCACAGACTGAACACTGAAGCTTTCTTT. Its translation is CASGLHRLNTEAFF.

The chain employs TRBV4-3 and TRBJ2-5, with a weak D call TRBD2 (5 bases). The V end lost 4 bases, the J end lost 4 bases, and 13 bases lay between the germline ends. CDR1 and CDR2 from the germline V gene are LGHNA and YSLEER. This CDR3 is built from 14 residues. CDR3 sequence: CASSLRLEGETQYF. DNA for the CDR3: TGCGCCAGCAGCCTTAGGCTTGAGGGAGAGACCCAGTACTTC.

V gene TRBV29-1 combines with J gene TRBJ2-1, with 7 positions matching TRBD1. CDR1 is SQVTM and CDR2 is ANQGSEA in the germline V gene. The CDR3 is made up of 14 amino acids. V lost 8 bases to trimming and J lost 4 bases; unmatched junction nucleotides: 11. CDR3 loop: CSTQTGQLYNEQFF. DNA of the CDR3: TGCAGCACACAAACGGGACAGCTTTACAATGAGCAGTTCTTC.

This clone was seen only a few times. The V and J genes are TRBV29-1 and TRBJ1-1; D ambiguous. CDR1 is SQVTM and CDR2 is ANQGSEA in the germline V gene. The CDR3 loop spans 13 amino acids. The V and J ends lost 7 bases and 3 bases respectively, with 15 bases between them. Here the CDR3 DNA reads TGCAGCGGCGGAGACACCGAATACACTGAAGCTTTCTTT. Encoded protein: CSGGDTEYTEAFF.

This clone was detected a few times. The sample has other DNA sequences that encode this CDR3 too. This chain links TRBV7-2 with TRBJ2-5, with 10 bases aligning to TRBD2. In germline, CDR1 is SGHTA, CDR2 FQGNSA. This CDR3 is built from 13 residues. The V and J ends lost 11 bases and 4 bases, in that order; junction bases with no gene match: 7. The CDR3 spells CASSGRTRETQYF. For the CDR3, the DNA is TGTGCCTCTAGCGGGAGAACGAGAGAGACCCAGTACTTC.

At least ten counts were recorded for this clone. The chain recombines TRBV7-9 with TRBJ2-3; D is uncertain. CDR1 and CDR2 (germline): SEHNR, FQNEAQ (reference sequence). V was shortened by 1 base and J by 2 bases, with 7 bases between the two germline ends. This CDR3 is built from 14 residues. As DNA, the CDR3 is TGTGCCAGCAGCTTAGGATCGATCACAGATACGCAGTATTTT. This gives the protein CASSLGSITDTQYF.

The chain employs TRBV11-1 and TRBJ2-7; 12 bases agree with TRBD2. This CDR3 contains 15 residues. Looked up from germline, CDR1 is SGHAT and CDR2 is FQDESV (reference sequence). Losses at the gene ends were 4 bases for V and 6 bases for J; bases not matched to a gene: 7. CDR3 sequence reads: CASSSAGLAGSEQYF. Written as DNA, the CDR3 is TGTGCCAGCAGCTCGGCGGGACTAGCGGGCTCCGAGCAGTACTTC.

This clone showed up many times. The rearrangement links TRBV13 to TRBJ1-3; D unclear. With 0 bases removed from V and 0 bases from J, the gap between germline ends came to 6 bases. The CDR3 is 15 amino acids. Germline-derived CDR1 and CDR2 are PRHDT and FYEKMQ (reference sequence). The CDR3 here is CASSLGLASGNTIYF. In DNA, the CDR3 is TGTGCCAGCAGCTTAGGGTTGGCCTCTGGAAACACCATATATTTT.

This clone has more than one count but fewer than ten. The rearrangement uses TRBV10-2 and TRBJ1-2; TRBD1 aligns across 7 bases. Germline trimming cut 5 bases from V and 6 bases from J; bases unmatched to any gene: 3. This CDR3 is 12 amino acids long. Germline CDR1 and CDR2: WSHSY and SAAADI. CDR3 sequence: CASSQTGNGYTF. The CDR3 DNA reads TGCGCCAGCAGTCAGACAGGGAATGGCTACACCTTC.

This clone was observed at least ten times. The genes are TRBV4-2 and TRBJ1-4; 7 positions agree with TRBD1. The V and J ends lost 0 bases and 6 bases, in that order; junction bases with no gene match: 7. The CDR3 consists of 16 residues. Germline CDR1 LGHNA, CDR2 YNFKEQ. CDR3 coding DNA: TGTGCCAGCAGCCAAGATCAGGGGCAGGGGGATGAAAAACTGTTTTTT. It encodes CASSQDQGQGDEKLFF.

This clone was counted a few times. The CDR3 coding sequence is TGTGCCAGCGGTCGACGGGACAGCGGCACAGATACGCAGTATTTT. This gives the protein CASGRRDSGTDTQYF. The V gene is TRBV7-9, the J gene TRBJ2-3; 7 bases match TRBD1. V gave up 8 bases and J gave up 1 base; unmatched junction bases: 9. CDR1 and CDR2 (germline): SEHNR, FQNEAQ (reference sequence). The CDR3 extends over 15 amino acids.

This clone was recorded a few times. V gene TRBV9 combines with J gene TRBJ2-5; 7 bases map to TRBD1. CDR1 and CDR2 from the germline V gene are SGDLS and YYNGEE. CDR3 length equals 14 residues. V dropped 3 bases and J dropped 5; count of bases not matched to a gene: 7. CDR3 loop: CASSEGAGWETQYF. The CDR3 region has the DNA TGTGCCAGCAGCGAGGGGGCAGGGTGGGAGACCCAGTACTTC.